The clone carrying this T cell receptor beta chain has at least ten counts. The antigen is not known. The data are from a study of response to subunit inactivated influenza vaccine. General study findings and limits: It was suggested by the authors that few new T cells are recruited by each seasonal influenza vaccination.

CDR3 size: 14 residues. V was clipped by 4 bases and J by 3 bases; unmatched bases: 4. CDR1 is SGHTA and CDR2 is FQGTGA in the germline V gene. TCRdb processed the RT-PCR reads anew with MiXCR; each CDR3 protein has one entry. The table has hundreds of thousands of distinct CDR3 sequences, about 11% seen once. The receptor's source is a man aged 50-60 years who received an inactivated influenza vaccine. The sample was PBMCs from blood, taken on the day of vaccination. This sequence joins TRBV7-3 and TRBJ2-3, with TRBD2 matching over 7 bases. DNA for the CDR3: TGTGCCAGCAGCTCCGGACTAGGTACAGATACGCAGTATTTT. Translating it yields CASSSGLGTDTQYF.